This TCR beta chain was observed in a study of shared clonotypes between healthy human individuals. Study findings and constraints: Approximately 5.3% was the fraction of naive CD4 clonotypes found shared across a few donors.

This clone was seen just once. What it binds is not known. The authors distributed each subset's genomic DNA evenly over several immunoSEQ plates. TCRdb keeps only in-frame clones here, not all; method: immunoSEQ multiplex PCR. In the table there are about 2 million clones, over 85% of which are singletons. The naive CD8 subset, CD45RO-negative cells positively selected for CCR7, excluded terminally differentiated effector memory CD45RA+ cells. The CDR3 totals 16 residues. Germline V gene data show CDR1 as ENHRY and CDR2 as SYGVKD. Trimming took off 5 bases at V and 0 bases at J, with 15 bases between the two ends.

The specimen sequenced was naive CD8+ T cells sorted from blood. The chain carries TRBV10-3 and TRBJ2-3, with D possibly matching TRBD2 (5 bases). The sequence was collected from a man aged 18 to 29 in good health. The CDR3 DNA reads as TGTGCCATCAGTCTGGAGGCGGAATCTAGCACAGATACGCAGTATTTT. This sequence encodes CAISLEAESSTDTQYF.